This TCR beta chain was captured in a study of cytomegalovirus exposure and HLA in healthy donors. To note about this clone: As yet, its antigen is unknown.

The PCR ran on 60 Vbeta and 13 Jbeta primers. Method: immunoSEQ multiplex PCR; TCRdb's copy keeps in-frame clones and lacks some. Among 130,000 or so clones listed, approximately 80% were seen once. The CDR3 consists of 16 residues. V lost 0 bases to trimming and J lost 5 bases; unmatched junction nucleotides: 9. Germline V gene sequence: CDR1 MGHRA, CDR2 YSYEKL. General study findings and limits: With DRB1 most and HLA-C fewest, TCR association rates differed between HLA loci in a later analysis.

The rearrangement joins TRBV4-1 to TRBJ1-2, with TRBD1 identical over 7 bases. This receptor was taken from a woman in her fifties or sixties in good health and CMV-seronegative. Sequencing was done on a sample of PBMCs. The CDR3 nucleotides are TGCGCCAGCAGCCAAGAGCCACGGGACAGCGGGTATGGCTACACCTTC. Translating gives CASSQEPRDSGYGYTF.